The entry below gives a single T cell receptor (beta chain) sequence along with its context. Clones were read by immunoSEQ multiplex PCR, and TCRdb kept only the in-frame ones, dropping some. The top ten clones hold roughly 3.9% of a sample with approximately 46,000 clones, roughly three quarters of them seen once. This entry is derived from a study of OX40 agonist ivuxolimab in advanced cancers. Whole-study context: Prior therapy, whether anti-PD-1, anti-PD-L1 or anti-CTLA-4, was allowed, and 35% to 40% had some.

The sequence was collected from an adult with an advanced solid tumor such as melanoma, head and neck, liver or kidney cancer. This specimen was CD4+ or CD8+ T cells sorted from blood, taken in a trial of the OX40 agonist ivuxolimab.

CDR3 DNA: TGTGCCAGTAGTATAGAGAGGAGACACAGCTCTGGGGCCAACGTCCTGACTTTC. Amino acids: CASSIERRHSSGANVLTF. The J gene is TRBJ2-6, the V gene TRBV19; D call uncertain. V was trimmed by 0 bases and J by 0 bases, leaving 12 bases between them. Germline V gene lookup returns CDR1 LNHDA and CDR2 SQIVND (reference sequence). This CDR3 comprises 18 residues.